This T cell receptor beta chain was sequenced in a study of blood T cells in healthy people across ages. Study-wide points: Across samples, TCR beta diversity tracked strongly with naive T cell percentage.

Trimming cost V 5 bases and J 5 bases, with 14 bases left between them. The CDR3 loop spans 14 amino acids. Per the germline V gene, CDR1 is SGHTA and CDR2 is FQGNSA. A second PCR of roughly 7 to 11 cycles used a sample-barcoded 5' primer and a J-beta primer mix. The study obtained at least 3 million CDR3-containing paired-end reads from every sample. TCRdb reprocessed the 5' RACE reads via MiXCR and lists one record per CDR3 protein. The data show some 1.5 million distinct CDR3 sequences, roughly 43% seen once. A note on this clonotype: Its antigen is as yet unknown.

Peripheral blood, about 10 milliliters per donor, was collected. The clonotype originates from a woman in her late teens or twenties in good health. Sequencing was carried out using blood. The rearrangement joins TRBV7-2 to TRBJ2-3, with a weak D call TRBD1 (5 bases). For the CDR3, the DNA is TGTGCCAGCAGCGGAAGAAATAGGGGAGATACGCAGTATTTT. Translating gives CASSGRNRGDTQYF.